The 26 T cell receptor beta chains in this list originate from one sample, sequenced in a study of T cells after yellow fever vaccination. MiXCR was run by TCRdb on the 5' RACE reads, yielding one entry per CDR3 protein. The sample consists of about 630,000 distinct CDR3 sequences, about 12% of them appearing once. Sequences were derived from PBMCs, sampled on the day of the yellow fever booster vaccination. The source of these receptors is a man aged 30 to 39 who received the YFV17D yellow fever vaccine.

This clonotype was observed at least ten times. The chain joins TRBV18 to TRBJ2-1; no definite D call. Trimming shortened V by 0 bases and J by 1 base, and 4 bases separated the two germline ends. Germline V gives CDR1 KGHSH, CDR2 LQKENI. CDR3 length: 14 residues. CDR3 amino acids: CASSPPASYNEQFF. The CDR3 coding sequence is TGTGCCAGCTCACCACCGGCATCCTACAATGAGCAGTTCTTC.

This clonotype appeared a few times. The gene calls are TRBV7-2 and TRBJ2-1; TRBD2 matches at 8 bases. With 4 bases clipped from V and 2 bases from J, the junction kept 7 bases outside the gene matches. CDR1 and CDR2 from the germline V gene are SGHTA and FQGNSA. This CDR3 has 16 residues. The CDR3 DNA reads as TGTGCCAGCAGCTCAGGACTAGCCTCCGCCTACAATGAGCAGTTCTTC. Encoded protein: CASSSGLASAYNEQFF.

Worth noting for this clonotype: Being one base from a much bigger clone, this may be a read error. The chain carries TRBV12-3 or TRBV12-4 and TRBJ2-5; the D gene is possibly TRBD1 (6 bases). This CDR3 has 17 amino acids. Trimming took 5 bases from V and 7 from J, leaving 26 bases between them. The CDR3 region is CASSPRYSPQGAGTQYF. For the CDR3, the DNA is TGTGCCAGCAGTCCCCGATACAGCCCACAGGGAGCTGGGACCCAGTACTTC.

J is TRBJ2-5 and V is TRBV5-5; possibly TRBD1 or TRBD2 for D (5 bases each). Trimming took off 3 bases at V and 1 base at J, with 19 bases between the two ends. The CDR3 spans 17 residues. CDR1 is SGHKS, CDR2 YYEKEE, per germline (reference sequence). CDR3 sequence reads: CASSSIPLEGLQETQYF. The CDR3 bases are TGTGCCAGCAGCTCCATTCCACTAGAGGGGCTCCAAGAGACCCAGTACTTC.

This clonotype showed up many times. This sequence joins TRBV12-3 or TRBV12-4 and TRBJ2-7, with a possible D match to TRBD2 (5 bases). The CDR3 is made up of 14 amino acids. V was pared by 6 bases and J by 0 bases, with 12 bases between. The DNA for the CDR3 is TGTGCCAGCAGCACGCGGGCCAACTCCTACGAGCAGTACTTC. It translates to CASSTRANSYEQYF.

On this clonotype itself: This may arise from a read error, as a much more abundant clone is one base away. V usage is TRBV18 and J usage is TRBJ2-1; D might be TRBD2 (5 bases). CDR1 KGHSH and CDR2 LQKENI come from the germline V gene. Trimming removed 1 base at V and 4 bases at J, with 14 bases between. The CDR3 consists of 16 residues. The CDR3 protein is CASSPLWEWGYNEQFF. CDR3 DNA: TGTGCCAGCTCACCACTCTGGGAGTGGGGATACAATGAGCAGTTCTTC.

This clonotype came up a few times. The CDR3 spells CASSQGQVDTEAFF. CDR3 bases: TGTGCCAGCAGCCAGGGACAGGTCGACACTGAAGCTTTCTTT. The chain couples TRBV5-6 to TRBJ1-1, with TRBD1 matching 8 bases. The CDR3 sequence is 14 residues long. J was trimmed by 3 bases and V by 4 bases; bases with no gene match: 5. Per germline, CDR1 SGHDT and CDR2 YYEEEE.

The V and J genes are TRBV19 and TRBJ2-3; tentative D call: TRBD2 (6 bases). CDR3 size: 13 residues. Trimming pared 6 bases from V and 0 bases from J, leaving 7 bases between. Germline lookup yields CDR1 LNHDA and CDR2 SQIVND (reference sequence). CDR3 DNA: TGTGCCAGTAGGCTAGCGAGCACAGATACGCAGTATTTT. This translates into CASRLASTDTQYF.

The chain combines TRBV3-1 with TRBJ2-1; TRBD2 aligns across 10 bases. The trim removed 2 bases at V and 16 bases at J, leaving 11 bases unmatched. This CDR3 has 14 amino acids. The germline V gene has CDR1 LGHDT and CDR2 YNNKEL (reference sequence). The CDR3 spells CASSQMGGLAVTFF. The CDR3 DNA reads TGTGCCAGCAGCCAAATGGGAGGACTAGCGGTTACCTTCTTC.

The gene calls are TRBV21-1 and TRBJ1-3. TRBV21-1 is flagged as a pseudogene. The CDR3 extends over 13 amino acids. In DNA, the CDR3 is TGTGCCAGCAGCAATGGGTCTGGAAACACCATATATTTT. Translating gives CASSNGSGNTIYF.

V gene TRBV21-1 combines with J gene TRBJ1-4; the table's D call TRBD1 went unverified against the DNA. TRBV21-1 is a recognized pseudogene. The length of the CDR3 is 17 residues. Here the CDR3 reads CASSKGQGAATNEKLFF. The CDR3 nucleotides are TGTGCCAGCAGCAAAGGACAGGGGGCCGCAACTAATGAAAAACTGTTTTTT.

The chain couples TRBV25-1 to TRBJ2-7; D may be TRBD1 (6 bases). Trimming removed 9 bases at V and 3 bases at J, with 15 bases between. The germline V gene has CDR1 MGHDK and CDR2 SYGVNS. The CDR3 is made up of 13 amino acids. Here the CDR3 DNA reads TGTGCCAGGCCTGGGGGCAGGGTCTACGAGCAGTACTTC. This translates into CARPGGRVYEQYF.

J is TRBJ1-3 and V is TRBV6-5, with D maybe TRBD1 (5 bases). V was trimmed by 0 bases and J by 4 bases, leaving 10 bases between them. CDR1 MNHEY and CDR2 SVGAGI come from the germline V gene. CDR3 length equals 15 residues. CDR3 amino acids: CASSYSRGSGNTIYF. The DNA for the CDR3 is TGTGCCAGCAGTTACTCGAGGGGAAGCGGAAACACCATATATTTT.

The chain has TRBV6-5 and TRBJ2-3, with 13 bases lining up with TRBD2. Trimming at V came to 4 bases and at J to 0 bases, leaving 4 bases not matched to a gene. There are 17 residues in the CDR3. Germline lookup yields CDR1 MNHEY and CDR2 SVGAGI. The CDR3 loop reads CASSSGTSGTSTDTQYF. The DNA for the CDR3 is TGTGCCAGCAGTTCCGGGACTAGCGGGACCAGCACAGATACGCAGTATTTT.

V and J are TRBV19 and TRBJ1-2; the D is unclear. The germline gives CDR1 LNHDA, CDR2 SQIVND (reference sequence). The ends were cut back, 4 bases at V and 6 bases at J, with 9 bases in the middle. The CDR3 has 12 residues. CDR3 coding DNA: TGTGCCAGTAGTACGGAGACGGATGGCTACACCTTC. It is translated as CASSTETDGYTF.

The V and J genes are TRBV30 and TRBJ2-1, with TRBD1 matching over 8 bases. Looked up from germline, CDR1 is GTSNPN and CDR2 is SVGIG (reference sequence). V shed 5 bases and J 9 bases; nucleotides not matched to a gene: 12. The CDR3 sequence is 14 residues long. Here the CDR3 DNA reads TGTGCCTGGGTCGGAACAGGGGGTAAGGGTGAGCAGTTCTTC. Protein product: CAWVGTGGKGEQFF.

This clonotype was seen a few times. The chain uses TRBV27 and TRBJ2-3; D unclear. Trimming pared 5 bases from V and 4 bases from J, leaving 10 bases between. In germline, CDR1 is MNHEY, CDR2 SMNVEV (reference sequence). The CDR3 length is 13 residues. CDR3 protein: CASSVYSPDTQYF. The CDR3 DNA reads as TGTGCCAGCAGTGTGTACTCACCAGATACGCAGTATTTT.

The chain uses TRBV3-1 and TRBJ1-2; D gene uncertain. Trimming pared 1 base from V and 2 bases from J, leaving 11 bases between. This CDR3 contains 15 residues. CDR1 and CDR2 from the germline V gene are LGHDT and YNNKEL (reference sequence). The CDR3 DNA follows: TGTGCCAGCAGCCAAGTTGGCAGGACCAACTATGGCTACACCTTC. Amino acids: CASSQVGRTNYGYTF.

This clonotype was seen ten or more times. V is TRBV21-1 and J is TRBJ2-1. TRBV21-1 is deemed a pseudogene. The CDR3 totals 10 residues. The CDR3 bases are TGTGCCAGCAGCGTCAGTGAGCAGTTCTTC. This sequence encodes CASSVSEQFF.

The chain links TRBV6-2 or TRBV6-3 to TRBJ2-1; tentative D call: TRBD2 (6 bases). Trimming cost V 6 bases and J 3 bases, with 18 bases left between them. Germline V lookup: CDR1 MNHEY, CDR2 SVGEGT. This CDR3 region has 16 residues. The CDR3 sequence: CASSPRVTGGYNEQFF. The CDR3 DNA is TGTGCCAGCAGCCCGAGGGTGACCGGGGGCTACAATGAGCAGTTCTTC.

The chain joins TRBV20-1 to TRBJ2-1; D gene unclear. The CDR3 consists of 15 residues. Per germline, CDR1 DFQATT and CDR2 SNEGSKA (reference sequence). V gave up 3 bases and J gave up 0 bases, with 12 bases separating them. The chain's CDR3 is CSASPYRVSYNEQFF. The CDR3 DNA reads TGCAGTGCTAGCCCCTATCGGGTCTCCTACAATGAGCAGTTCTTC.

The chain joins TRBV15 to TRBJ1-2; D unresolved. CDR1 is LNHNV and CDR2 is YYDKDF in the germline V gene (reference sequence). CDR3 length: 14 residues. The V gene lost 6 bases and the J gene lost 2 bases, with 13 bases spanning the gap. For the CDR3, the DNA is TGTGCCACCAGGCCTCGTGATGGCAACTATGGCTACACCTTC. Translating it yields CATRPRDGNYGYTF.

This clonotype was recorded a few times. The rearrangement joins TRBV2 to TRBJ1-5; unclear D gene. This CDR3 spans 14 amino acids. The V end was cut by 2 bases, the J end by 9 bases, with 14 bases between. Germline V gene data show CDR1 as SNHLY and CDR2 as FYNNEI. The CDR3, as DNA: TGTGCCAGCAGTGAAAGGCCCGTCTCGCGGCCCCAGCATTTT. Its protein product is CASSERPVSRPQHF. The full variable domain, completed using reference TRBV2 and TRBJ1-5, is EPEVTQTPSHQVTQMGQEVILRCVPISNHLYFYWYRQILGQKVEFLVSFYNNEISEKSEIFDDQFSVERPDGSNFTLKIRSTKLEDSAMYFCASSERPVSRPQHFGDGTRLSIL.

This clonotype was seen only a few times. V is TRBV12-3 or TRBV12-4 and J is TRBJ2-5; the D call may be TRBD1 or TRBD2 (5 bases each). CDR3 length equals 13 residues. Trimming removed 1 base from V and 5 bases from J, with 8 bases in between. The DNA for the CDR3 is TGTGCCAGCAGTTTAGTGGGGGACGAGACCCAGTACTTC. Its protein is CASSLVGDETQYF.

This clonotype was seen a few times. The chain is built from TRBV6-6 and TRBJ2-7; the D is unclear. The ends were cut back, 2 bases at V and 1 base at J, with 6 bases in the middle. The CDR3 sequence is 13 residues long. CDR1 and CDR2 from the germline V gene are MNHNY and SVGAGI (reference sequence). The CDR3 loop is CASSYVGSYEQYF. As DNA, the CDR3 is TGTGCCAGCAGTTACGTTGGTTCCTACGAGCAGTACTTC.

This clonotype occurred a few times. The V and J genes are TRBV11-2 and TRBJ2-7, with a weak D call TRBD2 (7 bases). The CDR3 runs to 15 residues. Germline CDR1 and CDR2: SGHAT and FQNNGV. V was clipped by 4 bases and J by 3 bases, with 16 bases between them. DNA of the CDR3: TGTGCCAGCAGCTCCCAAGGGGGGGGAGGCTACGAGCAGTACTTC. Amino acids: CASSSQGGGGYEQYF.